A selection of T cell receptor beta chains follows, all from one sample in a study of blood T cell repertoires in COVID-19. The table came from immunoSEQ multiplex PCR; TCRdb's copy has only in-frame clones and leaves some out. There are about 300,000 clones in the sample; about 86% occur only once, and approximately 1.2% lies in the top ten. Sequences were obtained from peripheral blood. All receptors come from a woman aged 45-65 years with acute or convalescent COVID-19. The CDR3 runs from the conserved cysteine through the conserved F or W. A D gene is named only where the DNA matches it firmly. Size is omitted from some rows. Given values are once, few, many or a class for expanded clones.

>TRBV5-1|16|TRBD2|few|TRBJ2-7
TGCGCCAGCAGCCCGGATAGTGGCGGGAGGGCCTACGAGCAGTACTTC
CASSPDSGGRAYEQYF
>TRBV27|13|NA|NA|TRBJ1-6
TGTGCCAGCAGTGGGCAGGGTAATTCACCCCTCCACTTT
CASSGQGNSPLHF
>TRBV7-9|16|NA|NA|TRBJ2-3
TGTGCCAGCAGCTTAGTCACCCTAGCTAGCACAGATACGCAGTATTTT
CASSLVTLASTDTQYF
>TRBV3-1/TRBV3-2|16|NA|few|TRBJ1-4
TGTGCCAGCAGCCAAGATCTGGAGGGGCAGGCTGAAAAACTGTTTTTT
CASSQDLEGQAEKLFF
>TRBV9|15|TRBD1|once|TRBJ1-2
TGTGCCAGCACCCCCTCGGTGCAGGGGGAGGTTGGCTACACCTTC
CASTPSVQGEVGYTF
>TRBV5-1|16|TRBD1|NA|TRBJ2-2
TGCGCCAGCAGCTTGCGACAGGGGAAGAGGACCGGGGAGCTGTTTTTT
CASSLRQGKRTGELFF
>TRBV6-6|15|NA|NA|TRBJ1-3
TGTGCCAGCAGTAGTTGGGGACTCGGAGGAAACACCATATATTTT
CASSSWGLGGNTIYF
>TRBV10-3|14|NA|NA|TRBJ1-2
TGTGCCATCAGTGAGCGTCAGGGTAACTATGGCTACACCTTC
CAISERQGNYGYTF
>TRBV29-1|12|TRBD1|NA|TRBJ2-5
TGCAGCGTCCCACAGGGGGGAGAGACCCAGTACTTC
CSVPQGGETQYF
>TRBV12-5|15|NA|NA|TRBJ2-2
TGTGCTAGTGGTTTGGGACTGCCGAACACCGGGGAGCTGTTTTTT
CASGLGLPNTGELFF
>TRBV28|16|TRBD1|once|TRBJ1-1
TGTGCCAGCAGTTCTCAGTCGACAGGGGGCCGCACTGAAGCTTTCTTT
CASSSQSTGGRTEAFF
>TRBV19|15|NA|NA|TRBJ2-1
TGTGCCACCCTCGACTCCTCTTTGTCCTACAATGAGCAGTTCTTC
CATLDSSLSYNEQFF
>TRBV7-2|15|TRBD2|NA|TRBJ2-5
TGTGCCAGCAGCATAAGCTCCGGGACTACAGAGACCCAGTACTTC
CASSISSGTTETQYF
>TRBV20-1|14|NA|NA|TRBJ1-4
TGCAGTGCTAGTATCGCAGGGGATAATGAAAAACTGTTTTTT
CSASIAGDNEKLFF
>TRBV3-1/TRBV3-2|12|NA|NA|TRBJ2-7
TGTGCCAGCAGCCAAGATAGGAGCGGGCAGTACTTC
CASSQDRSGQYF
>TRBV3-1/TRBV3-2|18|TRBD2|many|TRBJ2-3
TGTGCCAGCAGCCGCGGGAATAGCGGGGGCGCGAACACAGATACGCAGTATTTT
CASSRGNSGGANTDTQYF
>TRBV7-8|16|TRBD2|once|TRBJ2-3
TGTGCCAGCAGCTTCAACCTAGCGGGAGTAGGGGAAACGCAGTATTTT
CASSFNLAGVGETQYF
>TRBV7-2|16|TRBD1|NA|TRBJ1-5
TGTGCCAGCAGCTTAGTGGCGACAGGGGCTTGGCAGCCCCAGCATTTT
CASSLVATGAWQPQHF
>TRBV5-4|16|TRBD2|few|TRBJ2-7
TGTGCCAGCAGCTCTCGGACTAGCGGACCCTCCTACGAGCAGTACTTC
CASSSRTSGPSYEQYF
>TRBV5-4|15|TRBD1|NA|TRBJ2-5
TGTGCCAGCAGCAAGGGACAGGGGGTCCAAGAGACCCAGTACTTC
CASSKGQGVQETQYF
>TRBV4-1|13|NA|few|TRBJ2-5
TGCGCCAGCAGCCAAGCCCCGTCAGAGACCCAGTACTTC
CASSQAPSETQYF
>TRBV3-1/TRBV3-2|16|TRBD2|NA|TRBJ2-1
TGTGCCAGCAGCCAAGAAAGTAGAGCGGGGAGGTATGAGCAGTTCTTC
CASSQESRAGRYEQFF
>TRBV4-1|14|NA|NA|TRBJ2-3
TGCGCCAGCAGACACAGGGATACCACAGATACGCAGTATTTT
CASRHRDTTDTQYF
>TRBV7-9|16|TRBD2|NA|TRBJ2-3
TGTGCCAGCAGCCTGGGACTAGCGGGAGTTCAGGGTACGCAGTATTTT
CASSLGLAGVQGTQYF
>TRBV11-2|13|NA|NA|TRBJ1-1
TGTGCCAGCAGCCTAAGACAGAACACTGAAGCTTTCTTT
CASSLRQNTEAFF
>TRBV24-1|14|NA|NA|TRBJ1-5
TGTGCCACCAGCCCAGGGGCGAGCAATCAGCCCCAGCATTTT
CATSPGASNQPQHF
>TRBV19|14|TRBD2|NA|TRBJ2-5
TGTGCCAGTAGTATTGGACTAGCTCCAGAGACCCAGTACTTC
CASSIGLAPETQYF
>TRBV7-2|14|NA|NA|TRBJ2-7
TGTGCCAGCAGCTACGTGGGGGGGCCCTACGAGCAGTACTTC
CASSYVGGPYEQYF
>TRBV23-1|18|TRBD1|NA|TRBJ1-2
TGCGCCAGCAGTCGCTCAGACACTAATCAGGGGGGAGACTATGGCTACACCTTC
CASSRSDTNQGGDYGYTF
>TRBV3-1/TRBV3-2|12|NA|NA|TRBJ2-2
TGTGCCAGCAACAAGGGGTACGGGGAGCTGTTTTTT
CASNKGYGELFF
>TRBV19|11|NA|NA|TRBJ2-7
TGTGCCAGTAGTACCCGGGTTGAGCAGTACTTC
CASSTRVEQYF
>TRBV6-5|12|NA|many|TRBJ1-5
TGTGCCAGCAAGAGAAGTTCGGGTCCCCAGCATTTT
CASKRSSGPQHF
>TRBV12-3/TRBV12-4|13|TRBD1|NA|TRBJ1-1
TGTGCCAGCAGTCCCCAGACAGGGGTTGAAGCTTTCTTT
CASSPQTGVEAFF
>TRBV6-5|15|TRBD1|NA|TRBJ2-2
TGTGCCAGCAGGATGACAGGGCAGGGCACCGGGGAGCTGTTTTTT
CASRMTGQGTGELFF
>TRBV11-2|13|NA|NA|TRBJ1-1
TGTGCCAGCAGCTCCCGAGGGGGGGCCGAAGCTTTCTTT
CASSSRGGAEAFF
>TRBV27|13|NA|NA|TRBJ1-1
TGTGCCAGCAGTTTATCGACAACAGGGGAAGCTTTCTTT
CASSLSTTGEAFF
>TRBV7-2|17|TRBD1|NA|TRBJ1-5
TGTGCCAGCAGCTTAGCGGGACAGGGAATAAGCAATCAGCCCCAGCATTTT
CASSLAGQGISNQPQHF
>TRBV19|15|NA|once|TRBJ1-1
TGTGCCAGTATGTCCACAGGGCGGAGAAACACTGAAGCTTTCTTT
CASMSTGRRNTEAFF
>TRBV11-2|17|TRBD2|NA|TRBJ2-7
TGTGCCAGCAGCCTTAGGACTAGCGGCAGTAGCTCCTACGAGCAGTACTTC
CASSLRTSGSSSYEQYF
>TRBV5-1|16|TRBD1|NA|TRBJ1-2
TGCGCCAGCAGAAAGGCTGGGACAGAAGCTAACTATGGCTACACCTTC
CASRKAGTEANYGYTF
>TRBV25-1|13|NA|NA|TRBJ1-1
TGTGCCAGCAGTGAATACCGGAACACTGAAGCTTTCTTT
CASSEYRNTEAFF